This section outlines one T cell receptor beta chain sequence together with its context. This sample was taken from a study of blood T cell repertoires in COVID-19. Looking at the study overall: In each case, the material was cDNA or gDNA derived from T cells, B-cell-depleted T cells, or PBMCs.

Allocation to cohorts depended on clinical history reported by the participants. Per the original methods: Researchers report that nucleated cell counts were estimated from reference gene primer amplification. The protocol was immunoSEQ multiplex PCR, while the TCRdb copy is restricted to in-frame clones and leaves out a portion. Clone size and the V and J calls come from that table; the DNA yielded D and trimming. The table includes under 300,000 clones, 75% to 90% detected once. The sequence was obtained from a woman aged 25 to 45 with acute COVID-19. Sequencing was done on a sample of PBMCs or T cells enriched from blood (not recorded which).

Written as DNA, the CDR3 is TGTGCCACCAGCAGGAGAACGAGCTCTGGAAACACCATATATTTT. Protein sequence: CATSRRTSSGNTIYF. The V gene is TRBV15, the J gene TRBJ1-3, with unresolved D. Germline CDR1 LNHNV, CDR2 YYDKDF (reference sequence). V was clipped by 3 bases and J by 0 bases, with 9 bases between them. CDR3 length equals 15 residues. The complete variable domain, with remaining parts taken from reference TRBV15 and TRBJ1-3, reads DAMVIQNPRYQVTQFGKPVTLSCSQTLNHNVMYWYQQKSSQAPKLLFHYYDKDFNNEADTPDNFQSRRPNTSFCFLDIRSPGLGDTAMYLCATSRRTSSGNTIYFGEGSWLTVV.